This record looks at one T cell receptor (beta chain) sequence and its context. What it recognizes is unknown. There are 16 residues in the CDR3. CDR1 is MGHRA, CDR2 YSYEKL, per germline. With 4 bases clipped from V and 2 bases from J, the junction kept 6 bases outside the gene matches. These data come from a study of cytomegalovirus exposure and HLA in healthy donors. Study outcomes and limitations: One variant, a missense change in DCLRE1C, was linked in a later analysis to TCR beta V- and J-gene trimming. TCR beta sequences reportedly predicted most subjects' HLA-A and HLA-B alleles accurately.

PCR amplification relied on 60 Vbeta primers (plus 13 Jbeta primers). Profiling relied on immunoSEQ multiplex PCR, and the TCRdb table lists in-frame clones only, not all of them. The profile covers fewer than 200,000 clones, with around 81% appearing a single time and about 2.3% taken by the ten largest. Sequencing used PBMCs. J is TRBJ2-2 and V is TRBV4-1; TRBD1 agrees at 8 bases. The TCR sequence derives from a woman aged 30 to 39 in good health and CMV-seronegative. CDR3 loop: CASSRTGTGNTGELFF. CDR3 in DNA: TGCGCCAGCAGCCGAACCGGGACAGGCAACACCGGGGAGCTGTTTTTT.